Listed below are T cell receptor beta chains from one sample, sequenced in a study of T cell repertoires in cytomegalovirus infection. The antigens these receptors bind are not known. TCRdb analysed the reads with MiXCR anew, one entry per CDR3 protein. The sample contains 900,000 to 950,000 distinct CDR3 sequences, roughly 31% of which appear only once. The sample here was cultured CD8+ T cells from PBMCs, taken from culture after CMV antigen stimulation. These receptors originate from a human donor in good health (CMV status not recorded). Some clones in this sample may be carry-over from other donors' samples. CDR3s include the opening cysteine and the closing phenylalanine or tryptophan. A D gene is named only where the DNA matches it firmly. Only part of the rows carry a size: once, few, many, or a class if the clone is expanded.

clone size	D gene	V gene	J gene	CDR3 DNA	CDR3 protein
.	.	TRBV6-6	TRBJ2-1	TGTGCCAGCAAGGCAGGGCCCGTTCGGAGCTCCTACAATGAGCAGTTCTTC	CASKAGPVRSSYNEQFF
many	.	TRBV7-9	TRBJ2-5	TGTGCCAGCAGCTTTATGGAGGAGACCCAGTACTTC	CASSFMEETQYF
.	.	TRBV28	TRBJ2-1	TGTGCCAGCAGACGATCGACACGGGAAGGGCAGTTCTTC	CASRRSTREGQFF
many	TRBD1	TRBV12-3/TRBV12-4	TRBJ1-1	TGTGCCAGCAGCTTAGACAGGGGGGCTGAAGCTTTCTTT	CASSLDRGAEAFF
.	.	TRBV6-5	TRBJ2-2	TGTGCCAGCAGTTACGGACGGATCACCGGGGAGCTGTTTTTT	CASSYGRITGELFF
.	.	TRBV6-1	TRBJ2-7	TGTGCCAGCAGTTCCAGGCGCTTGCTATACGAGCAGTACTTC	CASSSRRLLYEQYF
.	.	TRBV20-1	TRBJ2-5	TGCAGTGCTAGAGCCTGGGAGTGGGAGACCCAGTACTTC	CSARAWEWETQYF
.	.	TRBV6-2/TRBV6-3	TRBJ2-1	TGTGCCAGCAGTTCCCTGGGGGGGGCTGGAAATGAGCAGTTCTTC	CASSSLGGAGNEQFF
.	TRBD2	TRBV7-9	TRBJ2-1	TGTGCCAGCAGCTCACTAGCGCTTGAGCAGTTCTTC	CASSSLALEQFF
.	.	TRBV6-5	TRBJ2-7	TGTGCCAGCAGTTACTTTCCCGACAGGGACTTCCACGAGCAGTACTTC	CASSYFPDRDFHEQYF
few	.	TRBV14	TRBJ2-5	TGTGCCAGCAGCCCTAGCGTCGGAGAGACCCAGTACTTC	CASSPSVGETQYF
.	TRBD1	TRBV19	TRBJ2-7	TGTGCCAGTAGTATAGACAGGGGGCTGAACTACGAGCAGTACTTC	CASSIDRGLNYEQYF
few	.	TRBV19	TRBJ2-1	TGTGCCAGTAGTATGGGGCATGGGTACAATGAGCAGTTCTTC	CASSMGHGYNEQFF
.	.	TRBV12-3/TRBV12-4	TRBJ1-3	TGTGCCAGCAGTTTGTCGGGGCAGGGAAACACCATATATTTT	CASSLSGQGNTIYF
.	.	TRBV2	TRBJ2-1	TGTGCCAGCAGAGGTTTACGGCAGTTCTTC	CASRGLRQFF
few	.	TRBV12-3/TRBV12-4	TRBJ1-3	TGTGCCAGCAGACCCGACAGCGGTGGGGACACCATATATTTT	CASRPDSGGDTIYF
.	.	TRBV7-7	TRBJ2-1	TGTGCTAGCAGCTTATCAAGGGGGGGGATCAATGAGCAGTTCTTC	CASSLSRGGINEQFF
.	TRBD1	TRBV29-1	TRBJ2-7	TGCAGCGTGGTAAGGACAGGGCGCGACGAGCAGTACTTC	CSVVRTGRDEQYF